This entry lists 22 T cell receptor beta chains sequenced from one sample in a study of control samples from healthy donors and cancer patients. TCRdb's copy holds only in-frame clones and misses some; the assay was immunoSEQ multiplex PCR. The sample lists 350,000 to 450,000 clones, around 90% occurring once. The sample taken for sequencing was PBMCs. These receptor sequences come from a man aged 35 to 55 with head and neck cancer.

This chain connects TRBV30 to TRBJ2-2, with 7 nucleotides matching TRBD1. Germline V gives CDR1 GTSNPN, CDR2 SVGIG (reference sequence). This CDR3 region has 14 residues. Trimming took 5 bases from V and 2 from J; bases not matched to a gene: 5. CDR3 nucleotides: TGTGCCTGGCCCGGGACAGTTAACACCGGGGAGCTGTTTTTT. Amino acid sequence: CAWPGTVNTGELFF.

CDR3 sequence (DNA): TGTGCCTGTCAACCTGAGGGGCTTGAGACCCAGTACTTC. Encoded protein: CACQPEGLETQYF. This rearrangement joins TRBV30 to TRBJ2-5; D tentatively fits TRBD1 or TRBD2 (5 bases each). The CDR3 has 13 amino acids. Germline CDR1 is GTSNPN and CDR2 is SVGIG (reference sequence). The V gene lost 6 bases and the J gene lost 5 bases, with 16 bases spanning the gap.

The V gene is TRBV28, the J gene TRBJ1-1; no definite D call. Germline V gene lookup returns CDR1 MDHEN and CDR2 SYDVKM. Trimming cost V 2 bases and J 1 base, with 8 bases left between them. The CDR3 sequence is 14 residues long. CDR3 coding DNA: TGTGCCAGCAGTTTACGGCCCGAGAACACTGAAGCTTTCTTT. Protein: CASSLRPENTEAFF.

The CDR3 is CASRGGQQAFYEQYF. The CDR3 DNA reads TGTGCCAGCAGGGGGGGACAGCAGGCCTTCTACGAGCAGTACTTC. The V call is TRBV28, the J call TRBJ2-7, with D possibly matching TRBD1 (7 bases). The ends were cut back, 6 bases at V and 3 bases at J, with 18 bases in the middle. This CDR3 has 15 amino acids. Germline V gene lookup returns CDR1 MDHEN and CDR2 SYDVKM.

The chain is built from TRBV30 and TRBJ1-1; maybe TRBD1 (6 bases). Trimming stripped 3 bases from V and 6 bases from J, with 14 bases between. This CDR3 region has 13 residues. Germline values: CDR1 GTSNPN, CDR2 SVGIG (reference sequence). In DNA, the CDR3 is TGTGCCTGGAGCCACAGGGCAAGCTCTGAAGCTTTCTTT. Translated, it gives CAWSHRASSEAFF.

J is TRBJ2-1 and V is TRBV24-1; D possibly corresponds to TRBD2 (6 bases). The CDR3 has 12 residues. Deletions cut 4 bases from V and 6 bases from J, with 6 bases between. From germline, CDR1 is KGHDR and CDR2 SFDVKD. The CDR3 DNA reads TGTGCCACCAGTGAGGGGGGCAATGAGCAGTTCTTC. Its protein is CATSEGGNEQFF.

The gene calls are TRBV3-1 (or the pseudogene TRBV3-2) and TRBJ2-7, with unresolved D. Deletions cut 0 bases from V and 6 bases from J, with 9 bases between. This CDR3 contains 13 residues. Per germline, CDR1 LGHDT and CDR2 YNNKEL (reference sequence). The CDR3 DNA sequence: TGTGCCAGCAGCCAAGATTCGGGCGGCGAGCAGTACTTC. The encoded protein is CASSQDSGGEQYF.

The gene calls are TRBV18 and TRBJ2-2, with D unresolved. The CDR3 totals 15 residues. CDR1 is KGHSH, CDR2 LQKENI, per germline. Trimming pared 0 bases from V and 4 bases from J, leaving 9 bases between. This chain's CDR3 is CASSPPYTSTGELFF. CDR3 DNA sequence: TGTGCCAGCTCACCACCGTACACCTCCACCGGGGAGCTGTTTTTT.

The DNA of the CDR3 is TGTGCCACCAGCAGAGGAGCAGGGGAGGGTTCACCCCTCCACTTT. This sequence encodes CATSRGAGEGSPLHF. The V call is TRBV15, the J call TRBJ1-6; tentative D call: TRBD1 (6 bases). Germline CDR1 and CDR2: LNHNV and YYDKDF (reference sequence). The CDR3 sequence is 15 residues long. V was clipped by 1 base and J by 9 bases, with 13 bases between them. The complete variable domain, with remaining parts taken from reference TRBV15 and TRBJ1-6, reads DAMVIQNPRYQVTQFGKPVTLSCSQTLNHNVMYWYQQKSSQAPKLLFHYYDKDFNNEADTPDNFQSRRPNTSFCFLDIRSPGLGDTAMYLCATSRGAGEGSPLHFGNGTRLTVT.

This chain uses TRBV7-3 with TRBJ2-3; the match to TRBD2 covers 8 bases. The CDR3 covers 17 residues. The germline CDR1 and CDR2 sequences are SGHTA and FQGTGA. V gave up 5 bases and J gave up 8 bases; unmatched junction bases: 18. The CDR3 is CASSLRRGSGVNGTQYF. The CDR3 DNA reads TGTGCCAGCAGCCTCCGCCGGGGTAGCGGGGTGAACGGTACGCAGTATTTT. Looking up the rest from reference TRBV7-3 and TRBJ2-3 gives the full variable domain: GAGVSQTPSNKVTEKGKYVELRCDPISGHTALYWYRQSLGQGPEFLIYFQGTGAADDSGLPNDRFFAVRPEGSVSTLKIQRTERGDSAVYLCASSLRRGSGVNGTQYFGPGTRLTVL.

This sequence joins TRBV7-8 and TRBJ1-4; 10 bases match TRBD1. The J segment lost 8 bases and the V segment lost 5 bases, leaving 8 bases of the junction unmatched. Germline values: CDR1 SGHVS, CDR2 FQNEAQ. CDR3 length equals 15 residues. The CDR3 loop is CASSIPGTGDEKLFF. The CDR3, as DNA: TGTGCCAGCAGCATTCCCGGGACAGGGGACGAAAAACTGTTTTTT.

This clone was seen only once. The DNA of the CDR3 is TGCGCCAGCAGCTTGGCGACAGGGACTGGAAACACCATATATTTT. Translation gives CASSLATGTGNTIYF. The chain uses TRBV5-1 and TRBJ1-3, with TRBD1 matching over 7 bases. This CDR3 is built from 15 residues. Unmatched junction bases numbered 2, after V lost 0 bases and J lost 2 bases. Germline CDR1 is SGHRS and CDR2 is YFSETQ.

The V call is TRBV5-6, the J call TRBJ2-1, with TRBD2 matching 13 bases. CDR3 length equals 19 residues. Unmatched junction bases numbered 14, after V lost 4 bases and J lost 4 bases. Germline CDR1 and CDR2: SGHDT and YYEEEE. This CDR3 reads CASSAKRGLAGVSYNEQFF. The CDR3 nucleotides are TGTGCCAGCAGCGCTAAAAGAGGACTAGCGGGGGTTTCGTACAATGAGCAGTTCTTC.

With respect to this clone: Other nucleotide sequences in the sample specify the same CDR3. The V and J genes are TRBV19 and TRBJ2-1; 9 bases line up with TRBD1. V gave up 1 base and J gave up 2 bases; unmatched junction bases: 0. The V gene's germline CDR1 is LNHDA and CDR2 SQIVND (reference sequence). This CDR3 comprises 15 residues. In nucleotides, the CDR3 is TGTGCCAGTAGTATAGGACAGGGGGCCTACAATGAGCAGTTCTTC. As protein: CASSIGQGAYNEQFF.

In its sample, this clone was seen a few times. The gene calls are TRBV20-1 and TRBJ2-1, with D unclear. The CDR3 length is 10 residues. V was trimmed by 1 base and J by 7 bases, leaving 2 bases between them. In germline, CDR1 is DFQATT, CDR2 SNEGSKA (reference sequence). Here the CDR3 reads CSARANEQFF. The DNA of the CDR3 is TGCAGTGCTAGAGCTAATGAGCAGTTCTTC.

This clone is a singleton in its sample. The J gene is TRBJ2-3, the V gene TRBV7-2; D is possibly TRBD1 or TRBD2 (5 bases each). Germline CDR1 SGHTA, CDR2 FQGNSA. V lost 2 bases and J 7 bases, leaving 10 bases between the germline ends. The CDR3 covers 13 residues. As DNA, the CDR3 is TGTGCCAGCAGCTTAATGGGGGTATATACGCAGTATTTT. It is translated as CASSLMGVYTQYF.

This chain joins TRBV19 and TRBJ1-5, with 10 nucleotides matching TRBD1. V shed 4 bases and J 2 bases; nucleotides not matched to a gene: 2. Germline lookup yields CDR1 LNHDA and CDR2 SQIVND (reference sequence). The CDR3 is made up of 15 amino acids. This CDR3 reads CASSKTGGGNQPQHF. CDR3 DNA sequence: TGTGCCAGTAGTAAGACAGGGGGCGGCAATCAGCCCCAGCATTTT. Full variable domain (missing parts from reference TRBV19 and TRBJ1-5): DGGITQSPKYLFRKEGQNVTLSCEQNLNHDAMYWYRQDPGQGLRLIYYSQIVNDFQKGDIAEGYSVSREKKESFPLTVTSAQKNPTAFYLCASSKTGGGNQPQHFGDGTRLSIL.

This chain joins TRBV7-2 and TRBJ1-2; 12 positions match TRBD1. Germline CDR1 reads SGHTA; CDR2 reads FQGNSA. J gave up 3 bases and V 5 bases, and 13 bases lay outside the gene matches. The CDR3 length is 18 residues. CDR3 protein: CASSPSPRDRGPDYGYTF. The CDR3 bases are TGTGCCAGCAGCCCCTCCCCCCGGGACAGGGGGCCGGACTATGGCTACACCTTC.

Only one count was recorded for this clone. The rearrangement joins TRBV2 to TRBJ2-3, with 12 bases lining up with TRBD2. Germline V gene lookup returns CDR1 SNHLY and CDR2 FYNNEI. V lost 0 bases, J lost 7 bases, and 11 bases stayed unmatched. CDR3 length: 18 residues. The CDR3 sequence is CASSEARTSGTTSNTQYF. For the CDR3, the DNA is TGTGCCAGCAGTGAAGCCCGGACTAGCGGGACCACGTCGAATACGCAGTATTTT.

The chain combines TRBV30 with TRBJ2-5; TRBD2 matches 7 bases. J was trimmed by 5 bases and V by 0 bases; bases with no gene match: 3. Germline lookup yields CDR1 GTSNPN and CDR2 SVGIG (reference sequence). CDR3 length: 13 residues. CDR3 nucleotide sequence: TGTGCCTGGAGTGTATGGGGGGGGGAGACCCAGTACTTC. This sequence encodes CAWSVWGGETQYF.

Written as DNA, the CDR3 is TGTGCCAGCAGGGTGAGCGGGGACCCATACAATGAGCAGTTCTTC. This encodes CASRVSGDPYNEQFF. The chain combines TRBV2 with TRBJ2-1; 7 bases match TRBD2. V was pared by 6 bases and J by 4 bases, with 9 bases of the junction left unmatched. The CDR3 totals 15 residues. Germline loops: CDR1 SNHLY, CDR2 FYNNEI.

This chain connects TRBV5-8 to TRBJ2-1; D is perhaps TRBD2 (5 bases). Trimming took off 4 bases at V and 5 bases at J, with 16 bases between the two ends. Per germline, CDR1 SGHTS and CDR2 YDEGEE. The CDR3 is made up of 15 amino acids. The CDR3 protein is CASSPNRGWDNEQFF. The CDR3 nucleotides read TGTGCCAGCAGCCCGAACCGGGGTTGGGACAATGAGCAGTTCTTC.